Following are 14 T cell receptor beta chains from one sample sequenced in a study of CXCR3-negative and CXCR3-positive naive CD8 T cells. Overall study results and limits: The TRB CDR3s that CXCR3-positive naive cells carried were more hydrophobic than those of CXCR3-negative naive cells.

TRB cDNA libraries were made by UMI-labeled 5' RACE. TCRdb reprocessed the 5' RACE reads and reports one entry per CDR3 protein, with no DNA. Its listing shows some 150,000 distinct CDR3 sequences. These TCRs' antigens remain unknown. Sequencing used naive CXCR3+ CD8+ T cells from blood. Subset reported: CD45RO-CCR7+CD27+CD95- naive CD8+ T cells expressing CXCR3 (TNR3+). The origin of the receptors is a human donor in good health. Some clones in this sample may be carry-over from other donors' samples.

The genes are TRBV15 and TRBJ2-2; with no DNA, the TCRdb D assignment of TRBD2 cannot be verified. CDR3 length: 16 amino acids. CDR1 is LNHNV, CDR2 YYDKDF, per germline (reference sequence). This CDR3 is CATSRAEGLNTGELFF.

J is TRBJ2-3 and V is TRBV28; TCRdb names TRBD2, which stays unverified in the absence of DNA. Germline CDR1 reads MDHEN; CDR2 reads SYDVKM. This CDR3 is built from 15 residues. CDR3 amino acids: CASRTARDSTDTQYF.

This rearrangement joins TRBV28 to TRBJ1-3; checking the TCRdb D call of TRBD1 is not possible without DNA. The CDR3 runs 18 residues. Germline loops: CDR1 MDHEN, CDR2 SYDVKM. The CDR3 loop is CASSLTGTGGYAGNTIYF.

The rearrangement joins TRBV25-1 to TRBJ1-2; TCRdb gives TRBD1 as the D gene, but with no DNA this cannot be confirmed. CDR3 length: 13 amino acids. The germline CDR1 and CDR2 sequences are MGHDK and SYGVNS. The CDR3 loop is CASQEANNYGYTF.

CDR3 sequence reads: CASSQPGLADEQYF. This chain links TRBV4-2 with TRBJ2-7; TCRdb designates TRBD2, a call that cannot be tested without DNA. From germline, CDR1 is LGHNA and CDR2 YNFKEQ. The CDR3 is made up of 14 amino acids.

The chain has TRBV27 and TRBJ2-1; as DNA is missing, the TRBD1 call by TCRdb cannot be tested. CDR1 is MNHEY and CDR2 is SMNVEV in the germline V gene (reference sequence). This CDR3 spans 15 amino acids. The CDR3 loop reads CASSLGHSLNNEQFF.

This chain uses TRBV20-1 with TRBJ1-5. CDR1 and CDR2 from the germline V gene are DFQATT and SNEGSKA (reference sequence). This CDR3 is 16 amino acids long. The CDR3 sequence is CSARARFEFGNQPQHF.

This chain links TRBV11-2 with TRBJ2-1; there is no DNA to check the TCRdb D call of TRBD2. The CDR3 spans 15 residues. The germline V gene has CDR1 SGHAT and CDR2 FQNNGV. CDR3 loop: CASSLAAGNYNEQFF.

The chain has TRBV5-1 and TRBJ2-7. Per the germline V gene, CDR1 is SGHRS and CDR2 is YFSETQ. This CDR3 is built from 11 residues. CDR3 region: CASSGTYEQYF.

This chain uses TRBV5-1 with TRBJ2-7; the TCRdb call, TRBD1, lacks DNA for checking. Germline CDR1 is SGHRS and CDR2 is YFSETQ. The CDR3 has 12 amino acids. CDR3 protein: CASTFGGVEQYF.

V and J are TRBV6-2 or TRBV6-3 and TRBJ1-5; TCRdb gives TRBD1 as the D gene, but with no DNA this cannot be confirmed. This CDR3 spans 16 amino acids. The germline CDR1 and CDR2 sequences are MNHEY and SVGEGT. CDR3 protein: CASSGTAPSNNQPQHF.

The CDR3 reads CSVDAPGTASYEQYF. The chain links TRBV29-1 to TRBJ2-7; TCRdb names TRBD1, which stays unverified in the absence of DNA. CDR1 and CDR2 (germline): SQVTM, ANQGSEA. CDR3 size: 15 residues.

The chain combines TRBV4-2 with TRBJ2-5; lacking DNA, the TRBD2 call made by TCRdb goes unchecked. The germline V gene has CDR1 LGHNA and CDR2 YNFKEQ. This CDR3 comprises 17 residues. The CDR3 sequence is CASSGLAGGSYQETQYF.

The chain joins TRBV10-1 to TRBJ2-1; TCRdb lists TRBD2, though no DNA is available to test this call. The germline CDR1 and CDR2 sequences are WNHNN and SYGVQD (reference sequence). CDR3 length: 16 residues. CDR3 in amino acids: CASMVGPGLTYNEQFF.